What follows are 9 T cell receptor beta chains derived from one specimen sequenced in a study of regulatory T cells in long-lasting Graves disease. The authors built TCR beta libraries using iRepertoire HTBI primers and Arm-PCR of CDR3 regions. TCRdb re-analysed the multiplex PCR reads in MiXCR, keeping a single row per CDR3 protein. The profile shows around 430,000 distinct CDR3 sequences, around a fifth of them singletons. This sample's time point: persistent/refractory GD, antithyroid drugs over 5 years with positive TRAb. Following extraction of RNA from PBMCs, that RNA was used to make the TCR library. The sequencing used peripheral blood mononuclear cells (PBMCs), collected when the disease was refractory, from a patient treated with antithyroid drugs. Source of these receptors: a female donor with Graves disease.

The rearrangement uses TRBV20-1 and TRBJ1-2; 7 nucleotides agree with TRBD1. With 5 bases clipped from V and 6 bases from J, the junction kept 6 bases outside the gene matches. The CDR3 consists of 12 residues. Germline CDR1 is DFQATT and CDR2 is SNEGSKA (reference sequence). CDR3 amino acids: CSADRVGNGYTF. The CDR3 DNA reads as TGCAGTGCTGACAGGGTAGGAAATGGCTACACCTTC.

This clonotype was seen repeatedly, ten times or more. The CDR3 nucleotides read TGTGCCAGCAGCTTAAGGACCCCGGGAGTAAACGAGCAGTACTTC. Protein sequence: CASSLRTPGVNEQYF. V and J are TRBV7-2 and TRBJ2-7, with D tentatively TRBD2 (6 bases). Germline V lookup: CDR1 SGHTA, CDR2 FQGNSA. The CDR3 totals 15 residues. The germline V and J ends were trimmed by 2 bases and 5 bases, with 16 bases remaining between them.

This clonotype was counted at least ten times. The chain employs TRBV11-2 and TRBJ1-4, with no clear D. Trimming pared 0 bases from V and 2 bases from J, leaving 16 bases between. There are 18 residues in the CDR3. Germline-derived CDR1 and CDR2 are SGHAT and FQNNGV. The CDR3 is CASSLDPPGIGTNEKLFF. CDR3 DNA: TGTGCCAGCAGCTTAGATCCTCCGGGGATAGGCACTAATGAAAAACTGTTTTTT.

This clonotype was seen a handful of times. The V gene is TRBV20-1, the J gene TRBJ2-7; perhaps D is TRBD1 or TRBD2 (5 bases each). The CDR3 runs to 16 residues. Per germline, CDR1 DFQATT and CDR2 SNEGSKA (reference sequence). V gave up 1 base and J gave up 0 bases, with 16 bases separating them. Written as DNA, the CDR3 is TGCAGTGCTAGAGGGGACGGCTTTAGGGACTCCTACGAGCAGTACTTC. Encoded protein: CSARGDGFRDSYEQYF.

The gene calls are TRBV6-5 and TRBJ2-7; the D gene could be TRBD1 or TRBD2 (6 bases each). Deletions cut 6 bases from V and 5 bases from J, with 17 bases between. Looked up from germline, CDR1 is MNHEY and CDR2 is SVGAGI. CDR3 length equals 14 residues. As DNA, the CDR3 is TGTGCCAGCAGCCCGGGACGGGGGCTTCACGAGCAGTACTTC. This codes for CASSPGRGLHEQYF.

The chain employs TRBV4-1 and TRBJ2-5; 10 nucleotides align to TRBD1. The V segment lost 2 bases and the J segment 5 bases; nucleotides outside the gene matches: 5. Germline lookup yields CDR1 MGHRA and CDR2 YSYEKL. This CDR3 is 15 amino acids long. The CDR3 is CASSQLGTGVETQYF. CDR3 DNA: TGCGCCAGCAGCCAACTTGGGACAGGGGTCGAGACCCAGTACTTC.

This clonotype appeared a few times. This chain connects TRBV3-1 to TRBJ2-7; the match to TRBD2 covers 8 bases. Per germline, CDR1 LGHDT and CDR2 YNNKEL (reference sequence). The CDR3 loop spans 13 amino acids. V shed 4 bases and J 6 bases; nucleotides not matched to a gene: 5. DNA of the CDR3: TGTGCCAGCAGCCTTGAACTAGCGGCCGAGCAGTACTTC. It yields the protein CASSLELAAEQYF.

This clonotype has only a few counts. The chain couples TRBV11-2 to TRBJ2-7; 13 positions match TRBD2. Germline V CDR1 and CDR2: SGHAT, FQNNGV. The CDR3 has 18 amino acids. Germline trimming cut 7 bases from V and 0 bases from J; bases unmatched to any gene: 12. CDR3 in amino acids: CASTRSGTSGMGSYEQYF. As DNA, the CDR3 is TGTGCCAGCACCCGGTCAGGGACTAGCGGGATGGGCTCCTACGAGCAGTACTTC.

This clonotype was seen ten or more times. The chain links TRBV6-2 or TRBV6-3 to TRBJ2-7; perhaps TRBD1 as D (6 bases). V gave up 7 bases and J gave up 3 bases, with 13 bases separating them. CDR1 is MNHEY, CDR2 SVGEGT, per germline. The CDR3 covers 13 residues. The CDR3, as DNA: TGTGCCAGCAACGGTGACAGGCTCTACGAGCAGTACTTC. Translating it yields CASNGDRLYEQYF.